This TCR beta chain was obtained from a study of patients and donors after allogeneic stem cell transplantation (TCRdb year 2020). For CDR1 and CDR2, the germline V gene lists ENHRY and SYGVKD. The CDR3 starts with the cysteine, ends with the phenylalanine, and has 11 residues. Only the CDR3 part of the read is kept: 33 bases, read in frame from the first base. V gives up 8 bases and J gives up 6 bases, and the segment between their germline ends measures 8 bases. This clonotype was recorded a few times. Which antigen it targets is not known. It has no much larger one-base neighbor in the sample; base qualities were not kept. Receptor amplification or capture employed RT-PCR. Instrument used: NextSeq 550. TCRdb reprocessing: public reads trimmed at Q25 with fastp, clones called with MiXCR, in-frame beta chains kept. Rows matching on CDR3 protein sequence are summarized as one entry with the most common DNA and genes. The sample contains 920,000 or so distinct CDR3 sequences, roughly 18% of them found a single time. Jointly, the top ten make up 5% to 7.5% of the sample.

The rearranged chain carries TRBV10-3 and TRBJ2-1; the D gene assignment is ambiguous. The clonotype was recovered from a human donor who was either an allogeneic HSCT recipient or a stem cell or donor lymphocyte infusion donor (not recorded which). It is not recorded whose cells these are; they may come from a transplant donor. Sequences were obtained from blood, either unsorted or a sorted T cell fraction (not recorded which). The nucleotides are TGTGCCATCGCAGCCGTCAATGAGCAGTTCTTC. Its protein reads: CAIAAVNEQFF.